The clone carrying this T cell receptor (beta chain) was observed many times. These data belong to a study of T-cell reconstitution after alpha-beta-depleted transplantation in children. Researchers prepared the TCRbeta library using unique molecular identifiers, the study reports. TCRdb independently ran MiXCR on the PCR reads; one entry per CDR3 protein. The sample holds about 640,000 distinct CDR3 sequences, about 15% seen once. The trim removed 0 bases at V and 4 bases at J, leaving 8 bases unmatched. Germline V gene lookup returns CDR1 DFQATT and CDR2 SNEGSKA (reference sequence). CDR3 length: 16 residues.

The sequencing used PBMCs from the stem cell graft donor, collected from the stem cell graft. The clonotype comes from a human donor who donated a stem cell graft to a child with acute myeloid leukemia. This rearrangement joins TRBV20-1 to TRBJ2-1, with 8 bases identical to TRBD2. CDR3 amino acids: CSARDPAGGHYNEQFF. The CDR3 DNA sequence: TGCAGTGCTAGAGATCCTGCGGGGGGCCATTACAATGAGCAGTTCTTC.